Sequencing of this TCR beta chain was carried out in a study of yellow fever vaccine responses in identical twins. TCRdb passed the RT-PCR reads through MiXCR, listing each CDR3 protein once. The sample comprises 20,000 to 25,000 distinct CDR3 sequences, over 75% of which are singletons, and about 5% rests with the top ten. There are 13 residues in the CDR3. V lost 3 bases to trimming and J lost 2 bases, with 6 bases between them. The specimen was T cells from blood (PBMCs), unsorted or a sorted subset (not recorded which), collected before or after yellow fever vaccination (not recorded which). The source of this sequence is a young woman who received the yellow fever vaccine. The V and J genes are TRBV12-3 or TRBV12-4 and TRBJ2-3; the D is unclear. CDR3 sequence (DNA): TGTGCCAGCAGTTTGTGGGACACAGATACGCAGTATTTT. This sequence encodes CASSLWDTDTQYF.